This TCR beta chain stems from a study of T cell responses to AZD1222 COVID-19 vaccine. Findings and limits, study-wide: Only six or seven AZD1222 recipients tested seropositive at baseline. Spike-wide coverage was observed for vaccine-associated CD4 TCRs, with dominant responses at 160-218 and 743-854. Two AZD1222 doses significantly raised spike-specific TCR breadth and depth over controls.

In regard to this clone: The antigen is undetermined.

Clones were read by immunoSEQ multiplex PCR, and TCRdb kept only the in-frame ones, dropping some. The sample yields some 120,000 clones, approximately 85% seen once. Germline CDR1 is SGDLS and CDR2 is YYNGEE. The germline V and J ends were trimmed by 5 bases and 5 bases, with 19 bases remaining between them. This CDR3 contains 15 residues. The sequencing used peripheral blood, collected on day 0 of MenACWY control vaccination. The source of this sequence is an adult in good health. The chain is built from TRBV9 and TRBJ1-2; weak D call: TRBD1 (6 bases). The CDR3 here is CASSMGAGPTYGYTF. The CDR3 coding sequence is TGTGCCAGCAGTATGGGGGCAGGACCGACTTATGGCTACACCTTC.